This entry lists 2 T cell receptor beta chains sequenced from one sample in a study of neoadjuvant anti-PD-1 for oral cavity cancer listed by TCRdb under 2021. Receptors were amplified or captured by the immunoSEQ multiplex PCR assay. The source is immuneACCESS, and TCRdb retained only in-frame sequences with V and J called. Part of the clones is not carried over; for the studies checked, unresolved V genes explain less than half of this, and the remainder is unexplained. This sample comprises around 13,000 clones, about 61% of them detected only once. The ten largest clones take up roughly 3% of the sample. This specimen's time point label, interpreted: after neoadjuvant nivolumab, at surgical resection. The input for sequencing was PBMCs, taken after nivolumab (anti-PD-1) treatment. These TCRs come from a person aged 35-79 years with oral cavity squamous cell carcinoma.

This clone was seen a handful of times. The J gene is TRBJ2-7, the V gene TRBV11-2; no definite D call. The CDR3 length is 17 residues. Germline V gene sequence: CDR1 SGHAT, CDR2 FQNNGV. The V gene lost 5 bases and the J gene lost 6 bases, with 26 bases spanning the gap. CDR3 sequence (DNA): TGTGCCAGCAGCCTCACCCCCGCCTCATCCTTGGGCGGCGAGCAGTACTTC. This codes for CASSLTPASSLGGEQYF.

The V gene is TRBV15, the J gene TRBJ2-2; 8 positions match TRBD2. The trim removed 0 bases at V and 4 bases at J, leaving 13 bases unmatched. This CDR3 region has 19 residues. Germline loops: CDR1 LNHNV, CDR2 YYDKDF (reference sequence). The chain's CDR3 is CATSRDRMTGGPGTGELFF. CDR3 coding DNA: TGTGCCACCAGCAGAGATCGGATGACGGGAGGGCCGGGCACCGGGGAGCTGTTTTTT.